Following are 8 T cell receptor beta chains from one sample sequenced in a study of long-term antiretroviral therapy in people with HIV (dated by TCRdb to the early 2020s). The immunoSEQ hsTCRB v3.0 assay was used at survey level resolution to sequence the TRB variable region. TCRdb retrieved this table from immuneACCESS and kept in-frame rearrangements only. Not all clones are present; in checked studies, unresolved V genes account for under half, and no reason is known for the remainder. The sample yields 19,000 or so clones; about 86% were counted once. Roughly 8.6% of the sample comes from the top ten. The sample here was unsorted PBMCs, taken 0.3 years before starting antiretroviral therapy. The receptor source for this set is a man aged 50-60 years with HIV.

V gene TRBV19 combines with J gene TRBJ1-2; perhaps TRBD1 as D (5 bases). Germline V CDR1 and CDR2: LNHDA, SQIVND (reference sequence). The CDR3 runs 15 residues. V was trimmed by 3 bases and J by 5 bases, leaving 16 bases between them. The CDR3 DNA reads TGTGCCAGTAGTATTACCGGGACGGGAGTTTATGGCTACACCTTC. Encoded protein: CASSITGTGVYGYTF.

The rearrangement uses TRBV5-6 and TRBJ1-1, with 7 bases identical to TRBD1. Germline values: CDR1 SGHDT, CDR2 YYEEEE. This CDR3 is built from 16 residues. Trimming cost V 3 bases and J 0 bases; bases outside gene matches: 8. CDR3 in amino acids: CASSSTGLTMNTEAFF. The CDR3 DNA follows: TGTGCCAGCAGCTCGACAGGGCTTACGATGAACACTGAAGCTTTCTTT.

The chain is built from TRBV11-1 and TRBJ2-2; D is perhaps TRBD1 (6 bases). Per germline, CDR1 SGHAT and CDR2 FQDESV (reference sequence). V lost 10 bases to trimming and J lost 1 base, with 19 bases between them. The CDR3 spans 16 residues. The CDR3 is CAKETPGHMNTGELFF. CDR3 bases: TGTGCCAAAGAGACTCCGGGACACATGAACACCGGGGAGCTGTTTTTT.

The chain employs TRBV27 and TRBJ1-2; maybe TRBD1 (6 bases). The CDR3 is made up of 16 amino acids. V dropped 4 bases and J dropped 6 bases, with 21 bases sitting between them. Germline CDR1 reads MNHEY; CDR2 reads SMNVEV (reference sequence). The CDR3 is CASSSSGQWAKNGYTF. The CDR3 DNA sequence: TGTGCCAGCAGTTCGTCCGGACAGTGGGCGAAGAATGGCTACACCTTC.

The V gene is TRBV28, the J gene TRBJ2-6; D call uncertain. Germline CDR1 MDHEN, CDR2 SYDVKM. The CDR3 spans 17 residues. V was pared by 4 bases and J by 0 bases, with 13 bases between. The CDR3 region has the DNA TGTGCCAGCAGTTACGGTATTAGTAGCTCTGGGGCCAACGTCCTGACTTTC. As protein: CASSYGISSSGANVLTF. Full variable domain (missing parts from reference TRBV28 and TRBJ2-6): DVKVTQSSRYLVKRTGEKVFLECVQDMDHENMFWYRQDPGLGLRLIYFSYDVKMKEKGDIPEGYSVSREKKERFSLILESASTNQTSMYLCASSYGISSSGANVLTFGAGSRLTVL.

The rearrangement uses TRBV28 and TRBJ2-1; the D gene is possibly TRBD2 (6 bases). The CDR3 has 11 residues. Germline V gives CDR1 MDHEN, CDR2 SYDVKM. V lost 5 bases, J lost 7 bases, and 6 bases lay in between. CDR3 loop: CASSRGNEQFF. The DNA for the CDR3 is TGTGCCAGCAGTCGGGGGAATGAGCAGTTCTTC.

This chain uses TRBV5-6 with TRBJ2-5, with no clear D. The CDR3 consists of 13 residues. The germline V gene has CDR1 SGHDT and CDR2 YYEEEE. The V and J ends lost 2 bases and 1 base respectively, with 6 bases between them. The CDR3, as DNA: TGTGCCAGCAGCTTCGAGCCCCAAGAGACCCAGTACTTC. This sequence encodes CASSFEPQETQYF.

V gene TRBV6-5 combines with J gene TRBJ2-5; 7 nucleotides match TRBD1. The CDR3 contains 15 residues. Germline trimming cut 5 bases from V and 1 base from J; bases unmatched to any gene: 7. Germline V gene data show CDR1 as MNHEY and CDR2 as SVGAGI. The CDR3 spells CASSPLDRFQETQYF. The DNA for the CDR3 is TGTGCCAGCAGTCCCCTGGACAGGTTCCAAGAGACCCAGTACTTC.